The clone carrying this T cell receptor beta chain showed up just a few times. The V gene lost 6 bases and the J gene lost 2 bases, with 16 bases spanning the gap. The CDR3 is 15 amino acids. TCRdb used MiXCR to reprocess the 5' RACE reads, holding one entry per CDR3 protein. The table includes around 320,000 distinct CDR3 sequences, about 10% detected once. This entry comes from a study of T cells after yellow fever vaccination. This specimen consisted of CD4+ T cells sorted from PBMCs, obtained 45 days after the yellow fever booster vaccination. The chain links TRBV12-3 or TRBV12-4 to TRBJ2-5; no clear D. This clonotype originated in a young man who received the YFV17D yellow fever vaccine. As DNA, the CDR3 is TGTGCCAGCAGCCCTCTCGCCGGGCCGCAAGAGACCCAGTACTTC. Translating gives CASSPLAGPQETQYF.